What follows describes a single T cell receptor beta chain. Trimming took 4 bases from V and 2 from J, leaving 13 bases between them. CDR1 and CDR2 (germline): SGHRS, YFSETQ. The CDR3 extends over 16 amino acids. This entry is derived from a study of blood T cell repertoires in COVID-19. Study-level information: Researchers got acute and convalescent COVID-19 samples from the United States, Italy and Spain. PBMCs, B-cell-depleted T cells, or T cells provided the cDNA or gDNA that made up the material.

Per the original methods: Using reference gene primer amplification, nucleated cell counts were estimated. Profiling relied on immunoSEQ multiplex PCR, and the TCRdb table lists in-frame clones only, not all of them. From that table come the V and J calls and clone size; the DNA was used to work out D and trimming. The data contain 250,000 or so clones, approximately 88% of them seen just once; the ten biggest clones take up 5% to 6.5%. Patients at the Seattle site were enrolled during active infection and followed longitudinally. The sample was peripheral blood. The J gene is TRBJ2-6, the V gene TRBV5-1; D may be TRBD1 (5 bases). This sequence originates from a woman in her 30s with COVID-19, enrolled during active disease. The CDR3 region has the DNA TGCGCCAGCAGCCTGCTGACAGTCACTGGGGCCAACGTCCTGACTTTC. This encodes CASSLLTVTGANVLTF.